The 29 T cell receptor beta chains given below trace back to one sample, sequenced in a study of breast tumors, draining lymph nodes, adjacent tissues. One entry per CDR3 protein, called by TCRdb with MiXCR from the multiplex PCR reads. The table has under 80,000 distinct CDR3 sequences, roughly two fifths seen once. Input material: breast tumor tissue. Every receptor here comes from a female donor with breast cancer. Some clones in this sample may be carry-over from other donors' samples.

This clonotype came up once. This rearrangement joins TRBV27 to TRBJ2-7; D is unclear. Trimming stripped 4 bases from V and 1 base from J, with 2 bases between. The V gene's germline CDR1 is MNHEY and CDR2 SMNVEV (reference sequence). This CDR3 has 11 amino acids. The CDR3 coding sequence is TGTGCCAGCAGTTCATCCTACGAGCAGTACTTC. It codes for CASSSSYEQYF.

With respect to this clonotype: Given the absence of the conserved phenylalanine or tryptophan at the CDR3 end, a read error is likely. The V gene is TRBV15, the J gene TRBJ1-1, with D hard to call. Per germline, CDR1 LNHNV and CDR2 YYDKDF (reference sequence). The CDR3 loop spans 15 amino acids. Trimming pared 0 bases from V and 8 bases from J, leaving 16 bases between. CDR3: CATSRDRSPLAEAFS. CDR3 nucleotide sequence: TGTGCCACCAGCAGAGACCGATCCCCGCTGGCGGAAGCTTTCTCT.

By sample share, this clonotype is medium-sized (0.01 to 0.1%). This rearrangement joins TRBV4-2 to TRBJ2-3; 7 nucleotides line up with TRBD2. With V trimmed by 4 bases and J by 5 bases, 9 bases remained unmatched. This CDR3 is built from 15 residues. CDR1 is LGHNA, CDR2 YNFKEQ, per germline. In DNA form, the CDR3 reads TGTGCCAGCAGCCCTGCTAGCGGCCTAGGAGATACGCAGTATTTT. This encodes CASSPASGLGDTQYF.

This clonotype was observed many times. The chain carries TRBV7-9 and TRBJ1-2; 7 nucleotides line up with TRBD1. Germline lookup yields CDR1 SEHNR and CDR2 FQNEAQ (reference sequence). J lost 4 bases, V lost 3 bases, and 5 bases had no gene match. The CDR3 loop spans 14 amino acids. CDR3 in amino acids: CASSFEGAAYGYTF. CDR3 sequence (DNA): TGTGCCAGCAGCTTCGAGGGGGCGGCCTATGGCTACACCTTC.

V and J are TRBV24-1 and TRBJ2-1; no clear D. The CDR3 extends over 13 amino acids. The germline V and J ends were trimmed by 4 bases and 7 bases, with 10 bases remaining between them. Looked up from germline, CDR1 is KGHDR and CDR2 is SFDVKD. CDR3: CATSDDERNEQFF. Written as DNA, the CDR3 is TGTGCCACCAGTGACGATGAGAGAAATGAGCAGTTCTTC.

This clonotype occurred many times. This chain links TRBV7-2 with TRBJ2-5; 11 bases line up with TRBD2. After removal of 1 base from V and 4 bases from J, the junction contained 14 bases not matched to a gene. Germline V gene lookup returns CDR1 SGHTA and CDR2 FQGNSA. The CDR3 has 19 amino acids. The CDR3 bases are TGTGCCAGCAGCTTAGGGCTACTAGCGGGGGCGGCCGAAGGAGAGACCCAGTACTTC. It yields the protein CASSLGLLAGAAEGETQYF.

Comments on this clonotype: The junction differs from germline at one of its ends, possibly a read error. The gene calls are TRBV7-7 and TRBJ2-3; no reliable D call. The closer fit of TRBJ1-5 to the DNA end suggests the J call may be wrong. This CDR3 spans 15 amino acids. The V gene's germline CDR1 is SSHAT and CDR2 FNYEAQ (reference sequence). CDR3 DNA: TGTGCTAGCAGCCCGAGTCAGAATTGCACAGATACGCAGCATTTT. Its translation is CASSPSQNCTDTQHF.

This rearrangement joins TRBV7-9 to TRBJ1-2; D perhaps matches TRBD1 (6 bases). Trimming pared 0 bases from V and 7 bases from J, leaving 12 bases between. This CDR3 is 14 amino acids long. Germline V gene data show CDR1 as SEHNR and CDR2 as FQNEAQ (reference sequence). CDR3 region: CASSLAHRESGYTF. CDR3 bases: TGTGCCAGCAGCTTAGCGCACAGGGAGAGTGGCTACACCTTC.

This clonotype was seen ten or more times. The chain combines TRBV7-3 with TRBJ2-2, with 10 positions matching TRBD2. This CDR3 spans 16 amino acids. Germline assignment: CDR1 SGHTA and CDR2 FQGTGA. The ends lost 5 bases at V and 7 bases at J; junction bases unmatched: 10. CDR3 amino acids: CASSMGTSVHFGELFF. The CDR3, as DNA: TGTGCCAGCAGCATGGGGACTAGCGTTCATTTCGGGGAGCTGTTTTTT.

Judged by abundance, this clonotype is medium-sized. The germline gene is not matched at one end of the junction; a read error may be the cause. The chain employs TRBV10-3 and TRBJ1-2, with a possible D match to TRBD1 (6 bases). Germline CDR1 is ENHRY and CDR2 is SYGVKD. This CDR3 is 12 amino acids long. CDR3 loop: CAMSESWGRYTF. The CDR3 DNA sequence: TGTGCCATGAGTGAAAGTTGGGGGCGCTACACCTTC.

This clonotype was seen repeatedly, ten times or more. The chain couples TRBV11-2 to TRBJ1-6; 8 bases line up with TRBD1. Germline loops: CDR1 SGHAT, CDR2 FQNNGV. This CDR3 comprises 16 residues. Germline trimming cut 4 bases from V and 10 bases from J; bases unmatched to any gene: 12. This CDR3 is CASSSLSQGARSPLHF. CDR3 nucleotides: TGTGCCAGCAGCTCCCTCTCCCAGGGGGCGAGGTCACCCCTCCACTTT.

This chain connects TRBV7-9 to TRBJ2-1; D is unresolved. CDR1 is SEHNR and CDR2 is FQNEAQ in the germline V gene (reference sequence). The CDR3 has 15 amino acids. Trimming removed 4 bases from V and 6 bases from J, with 16 bases in between. The CDR3 DNA follows: TGTGCCAGCAGCTCTTTCTCCTCAAGACGCAATGAGCAGTTCTTC. It specifies CASSSFSSRRNEQFF.

This clonotype was counted many times. The chain couples TRBV11-1 to TRBJ2-1, with 8 positions matching TRBD2. The germline CDR1 and CDR2 sequences are SGHAT and FQDESV (reference sequence). V was clipped by 6 bases and J by 7 bases; unmatched bases: 5. The CDR3 spans 13 residues. In nucleotides, the CDR3 is TGTGCCAGCAGTCGGACTAGCCGAAATGAGCAGTTCTTC. It translates to CASSRTSRNEQFF.

This clonotype was counted at least ten times. The genes are TRBV7-9 and TRBJ1-3, with D unclear. This CDR3 has 14 amino acids. Between the trimmed V and J ends, which lost 1 base and 4 bases, there was a span of 8 bases. CDR1 SEHNR and CDR2 FQNEAQ come from the germline V gene (reference sequence). The CDR3 coding sequence is TGTGCCAGCAGCTTAGACCTATCCGGAAACACCATATATTTT. Amino acids: CASSLDLSGNTIYF.

The gene calls are TRBV10-3 and TRBJ2-2; D might be TRBD1 (6 bases). Germline CDR1 and CDR2: ENHRY and SYGVKD. V gave up 9 bases and J gave up 3 bases, with 14 bases separating them. CDR3 size: 14 residues. CDR3 protein: CAITGTLDTGELFF. CDR3 nucleotide sequence: TGTGCCATTACCGGGACACTCGACACCGGGGAGCTGTTTTTT.

With regard to this clonotype: This likely comes from a read error, as the CDR3 has no conserved phenylalanine or tryptophan at its end. The chain uses TRBV7-9 and TRBJ1-2; 8 bases are a match to TRBD1. With V trimmed by 5 bases and J by 5 bases, 13 bases remained unmatched. Germline values: CDR1 SEHNR, CDR2 FQNEAQ (reference sequence). The CDR3 is made up of 16 amino acids. This chain's CDR3 is CASSRSTGASPYGYTL. The CDR3 DNA reads TGTGCCAGCAGCCGCTCGACAGGGGCTTCTCCGTATGGCTACACCCTC.

This clonotype was counted a few times. The chain joins TRBV30 to TRBJ1-2; D may be TRBD1 (6 bases). V lost 2 bases, J lost 7 bases, and 32 bases lay in between. The CDR3 loop spans 19 amino acids. Per germline, CDR1 GTSNPN and CDR2 SVGIG (reference sequence). CDR3 in amino acids: CAWSSIRVRGHIYVGGYTF. The CDR3 DNA is TGTGCCTGGAGTTCGATCAGGGTTCGGGGGCATATTTACGTGGGTGGCTACACCTTC.

This clonotype was seen many times. V gene TRBV20-1 combines with J gene TRBJ2-2; D unclear. With 6 bases removed from V and 4 bases from J, the gap between germline ends came to 9 bases. The CDR3 is 12 amino acids. Germline values: CDR1 DFQATT, CDR2 SNEGSKA (reference sequence). The CDR3 reads CSATTATGELFF. The CDR3 DNA reads as TGCAGTGCCACGACCGCCACCGGGGAGCTGTTTTTT.

This clonotype was found many times. The chain links TRBV20-1 to TRBJ1-1; tentatively, D is TRBD1 (5 bases). From germline, CDR1 is DFQATT and CDR2 SNEGSKA (reference sequence). Trimming left V 5 bases short and J 1 base short, with 17 bases between. This CDR3 spans 15 amino acids. The CDR3 DNA follows: TGCAGTGCTGCTCGCGTGGGAGGGACGAACACTGAAGCTTTCTTT. Translation: CSAARVGGTNTEAFF.

This clonotype was counted many times. The V call is TRBV5-6, the J call TRBJ1-5, with unresolved D. The ends were cut back, 2 bases at V and 3 bases at J, with 6 bases in the middle. Germline assignment: CDR1 SGHDT and CDR2 YYEEEE. This CDR3 has 13 amino acids. Written as DNA, the CDR3 is TGTGCCAGCAGCTTATCGAACAATCAGCCCCAGCATTTT. Translating gives CASSLSNNQPQHF.

This clonotype was seen repeatedly, ten times or more. The V and J genes are TRBV20-1 and TRBJ2-3; TRBD2 aligns across 8 bases. The V gene's germline CDR1 is DFQATT and CDR2 SNEGSKA (reference sequence). J was trimmed by 7 bases and V by 4 bases; bases with no gene match: 13. The CDR3 is 15 residues long. The CDR3 region has the DNA TGCAGTGCTATGAGCGGGGGTTTGCCGGGGAATACGCAGTATTTT. Translating gives CSAMSGGLPGNTQYF.

This chain joins TRBV20-1 and TRBJ2-5, with 8 bases fitting TRBD1. Germline V lookup: CDR1 DFQATT, CDR2 SNEGSKA (reference sequence). The CDR3 is 13 residues long. Losses at the gene ends were 5 bases for V and 5 bases for J; bases not matched to a gene: 7. CDR3 in DNA: TGCAGTGCTCGTGGCAGGGGGCGGGAGACCCAGTACTTC. It codes for CSARGRGRETQYF.

This clonotype was counted many times. The chain links TRBV7-9 to TRBJ2-7; perhaps TRBD2 as D (6 bases). Germline-derived CDR1 and CDR2 are SEHNR and FQNEAQ (reference sequence). The CDR3 spans 15 residues. Trimming shortened V by 1 base and J by 2 bases, and 12 bases separated the two germline ends. CDR3 loop: CASSLGPRDPYEQYF. The CDR3 DNA follows: TGTGCCAGCAGCTTAGGGCCGCGGGATCCCTACGAGCAGTACTTC. The full variable domain, its missing parts supplied by reference TRBV7-9 and TRBJ2-7, is DTGVSQNPRHKITKRGQNVTFRCDPISEHNRLYWYRQTLGQGPEFLTYFQNEAQLEKSRLLSDRFSAERPKGSFSTLEIQRTEQGDSAMYLCASSLGPRDPYEQYFGPGTRLTVT.

This clonotype was picked up many times. V usage is TRBV12-3 or TRBV12-4 and J usage is TRBJ2-2; TRBD1 is a possible D gene (6 bases). V was trimmed by 6 bases and J by 1 base, leaving 12 bases between them. The CDR3 spans 15 residues. The CDR3 bases are TGTGCCAGCAGCCGGCAGGGACAGAACACCGGGGAGCTGTTTTTT. It is translated as CASSRQGQNTGELFF.

This clonotype was observed many times. The chain combines TRBV20-1 with TRBJ1-2, with D possibly being TRBD1 (6 bases). In germline, CDR1 is DFQATT, CDR2 SNEGSKA (reference sequence). V gave up 5 bases and J gave up 4 bases, with 14 bases separating them. CDR3 length equals 13 residues. CDR3 sequence (DNA): TGCAGTGCTCATGATGACAGGTCCTATGGCTACACCTTC. Residues: CSAHDDRSYGYTF.

V gene TRBV6-5 combines with J gene TRBJ2-1, with D maybe TRBD2 (5 bases). From germline, CDR1 is MNHEY and CDR2 SVGAGI. The CDR3 has 14 residues. With 11 bases removed from V and 0 bases from J, the gap between germline ends came to 14 bases. The CDR3 coding sequence is TGTGCCTCTCGGCCGGGGAGCTCCTACAATGAGCAGTTCTTC. Its translation is CASRPGSSYNEQFF.

The chain is built from TRBV12-3 or TRBV12-4 and TRBJ1-4, with D unclear. The CDR3 is 17 residues long. Between the trimmed V and J ends, which lost 1 base and 7 bases, there was a span of 19 bases. As DNA, the CDR3 is TGTGCCAGCAGTTTAGTTCATTCCTGGGGAGAGGGTGAAAAACTGTTTTTT. This translates into CASSLVHSWGEGEKLFF.

The V call is TRBV7-2, the J call TRBJ2-7; the D call may be TRBD1 or TRBD2 (5 bases each). The V gene's germline CDR1 is SGHTA and CDR2 FQGNSA. With 1 base removed from V and 2 bases from J, the gap between germline ends came to 12 bases. This CDR3 contains 15 residues. CDR3 in amino acids: CASSLGGRATYEQYF. Written as DNA, the CDR3 is TGTGCCAGCAGCTTAGGGGGACGGGCAACCTACGAGCAGTACTTC.

A note on this clonotype: This may be a read error: a much more frequent sequence differs by one nucleotide. V and J are TRBV6-6 and TRBJ2-7, with D perhaps assigned TRBD1 or TRBD2 (5 bases each). Deletions cut 6 bases from V and 12 bases from J, with 24 bases between. The CDR3 has 14 residues. Germline CDR1 reads MNHNY; CDR2 reads SVGAGI (reference sequence). CDR3 nucleotides: TGTGCCAGCAGCCAACTTGGAACATCAACGGGGCTGTACTTC. This codes for CASSQLGTSTGLYF.